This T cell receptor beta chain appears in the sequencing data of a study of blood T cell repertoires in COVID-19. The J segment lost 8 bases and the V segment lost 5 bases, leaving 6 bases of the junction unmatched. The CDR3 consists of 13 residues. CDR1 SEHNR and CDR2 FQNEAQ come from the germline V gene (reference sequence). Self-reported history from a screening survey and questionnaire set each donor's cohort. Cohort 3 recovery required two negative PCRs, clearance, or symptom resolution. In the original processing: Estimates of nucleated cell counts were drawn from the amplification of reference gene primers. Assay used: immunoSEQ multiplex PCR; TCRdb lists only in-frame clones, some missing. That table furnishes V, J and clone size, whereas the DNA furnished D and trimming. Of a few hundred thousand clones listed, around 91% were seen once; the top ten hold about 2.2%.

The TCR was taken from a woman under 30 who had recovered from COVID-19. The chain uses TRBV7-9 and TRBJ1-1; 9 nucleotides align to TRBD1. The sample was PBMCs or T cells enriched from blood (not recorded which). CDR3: CASSQTGGREAFF. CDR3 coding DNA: TGTGCCAGCAGCCAAACAGGGGGCAGGGAAGCTTTCTTT.